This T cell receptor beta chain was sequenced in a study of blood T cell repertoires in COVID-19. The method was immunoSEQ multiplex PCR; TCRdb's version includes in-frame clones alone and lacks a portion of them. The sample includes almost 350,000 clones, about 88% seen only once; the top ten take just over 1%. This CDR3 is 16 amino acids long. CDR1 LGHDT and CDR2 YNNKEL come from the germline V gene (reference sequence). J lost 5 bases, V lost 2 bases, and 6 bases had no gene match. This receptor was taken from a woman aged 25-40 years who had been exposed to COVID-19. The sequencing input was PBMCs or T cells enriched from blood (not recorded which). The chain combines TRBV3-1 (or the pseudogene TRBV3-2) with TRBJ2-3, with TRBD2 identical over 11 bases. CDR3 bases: TGTGCCAGCAGCCAATCACTAGCGGGAGCGTTAGATACGCAGTATTTT. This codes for CASSQSLAGALDTQYF.